The present T cell receptor beta chain was sequenced within a study of identical twins. TCRdb re-analysed the 5' RACE reads in MiXCR, keeping a single row per CDR3 protein. This sample carries approximately 890,000 distinct CDR3 sequences, around 12% of them seen once, and the ten largest clones take about 1.5%. This clonotype was counted only a few times. V lost 2 bases and J lost 5, with 16 bases in between. The CDR3 sequence is 16 residues long. Germline assignment: CDR1 SGHVS and CDR2 FQNEAQ. These same records also appear under a second study, on yellow fever vaccine responses in identical twins.

Input material: PBMCs. The chain recombines TRBV7-8 with TRBJ2-1; D not certain. This TCR was recovered from a young woman in good health. The CDR3 DNA sequence: TGTGCCAGCAGCTTAACTGAGTTGTCCCAGAACAATGAGCAGTTCTTC. Translation: CASSLTELSQNNEQFF.